The 8 T cell receptor beta chains below were found in one sample sequenced in a study of T cells in Graves' hyperthyroidism and ophthalmopathy. TCR beta CDR3 regions were amplified from RNA. With the HTBI primer set, the TCR CDR3 went through a first round of RT-PCR. Using its own MiXCR run on the multiplex PCR reads, TCRdb lists one record per CDR3 protein. The sample holds approximately 200,000 distinct CDR3 sequences; around 18% are singletons and the top ten take 44%. Sequencing input: blood. The receptors shown here come from a man aged 35 to 55 with Graves' hyperthyroidism.

The rearrangement uses TRBV20-1 and TRBJ2-7; 8 positions agree with TRBD2. Germline V gene sequence: CDR1 DFQATT, CDR2 SNEGSKA (reference sequence). V was pared by 0 bases and J by 3 bases, with 7 bases of the junction left unmatched. The CDR3 length is 15 residues. CDR3 DNA sequence: TGCAGTGCTAGAGATGTCGGGGGGGCTATCTACGAGCAGTACTTC. Amino acids: CSARDVGGAIYEQYF.

Ten or more counts support this clonotype. V and J are TRBV27 and TRBJ1-1, with a tentative D call TRBD1 (5 bases). V was shortened by 2 bases and J by 4 bases, with 14 bases between the two germline ends. The germline gives CDR1 MNHEY, CDR2 SMNVEV (reference sequence). CDR3 length equals 15 residues. The chain's CDR3 is CASSLSREKTTEAFF. CDR3 DNA: TGTGCCAGCAGTTTAAGCAGGGAAAAGACCACTGAAGCTTTCTTT.

This clonotype was recorded a few times. Sequence at one end of the junction differs from germline and may be a read error. The chain recombines TRBV27 with TRBJ2-7; D gene unclear. The V gene's germline CDR1 is MNHEY and CDR2 SMNVEV (reference sequence). CDR3 length equals 11 residues. The CDR3 region is CASSLGYEQCF. The CDR3 region has the DNA TGTGCCAGCAGTTTGGGTTACGAGCAGTGCTTC.

The chain is built from TRBV12-5 and TRBJ2-5; no clear D. The CDR3 is 17 amino acids. Trimming left V 2 bases short and J 7 bases short, with 23 bases between. The germline gives CDR1 LGHNT, CDR2 FRNRAP. For the CDR3, the DNA is TGTGCTAGTGGTTTGCTGCGGTACTGGGTCCCATGTGGGACCCAGTACTTC. It encodes CASGLLRYWVPCGTQYF.

This chain's CDR3 is CASSGGQGETQYF. CDR3 bases: TGCGCCAGCAGCGGGGGACAGGGGGAGACCCAGTACTTC. This rearrangement joins TRBV5-1 to TRBJ2-5, with TRBD1 matching over 10 bases. The germline V gene has CDR1 SGHRS and CDR2 YFSETQ. The CDR3 runs 13 residues. The J segment lost 5 bases and the V segment lost 4 bases, leaving 2 bases of the junction unmatched.

This clonotype was seen ten or more times. This chain connects TRBV7-9 to TRBJ1-1, with D possibly being TRBD1 (6 bases). This CDR3 contains 15 residues. From germline, CDR1 is SEHNR and CDR2 FQNEAQ (reference sequence). Deletions cut 1 base from V and 0 bases from J, with 9 bases between. In nucleotides, the CDR3 is TGTGCCAGCAGCTTAGAAGGGACAATGAACACTGAAGCTTTCTTT. Protein product: CASSLEGTMNTEAFF.

Many counts were recorded for this clonotype. V gene TRBV18 combines with J gene TRBJ1-1, with D unresolved. Germline V gives CDR1 KGHSH, CDR2 LQKENI. The CDR3 contains 11 residues. The V end lost 5 bases, the J end lost 11 bases, and 12 bases lay between the germline ends. The CDR3 here is CASSYDRWAFF. CDR3 nucleotide sequence: TGTGCCAGCTCATATGATAGGTGGGCTTTCTTT.

The table lists this clonotype with many counts. The rearrangement links TRBV4-1 to TRBJ2-7; D is perhaps TRBD1 (6 bases). The CDR3 runs to 16 residues. Trimming removed 3 bases from V and 0 bases from J, with 15 bases in between. Germline V gives CDR1 MGHRA, CDR2 YSYEKL. CDR3 sequence (DNA): TGCGCCAGCAGCCAGCACCGACAGGAGAGCTCCTACGAGCAGTACTTC. Protein product: CASSQHRQESSYEQYF.